Each of the 3 T cell receptor beta chains below was sequenced from the same sample in a study of cytomegalovirus exposure and HLA in healthy donors. Primers: 60 Vbeta forward and 13 Jbeta reverse. Libraries were prepared by immunoSEQ multiplex PCR; TCRdb keeps only in-frame clonotypes and omits some of them. Among approximately 140,000 clones listed, roughly four fifths were seen once. The sequenced material came from PBMCs. These receptors all come from a woman aged 45 to 65 in good health and CMV-seronegative.

Details on this clone: This sample includes further DNA sequences coding for the same CDR3. This chain connects TRBV7-9 to TRBJ2-3; D is unresolved. CDR3 length: 12 amino acids. The V end lost 2 bases, the J end lost 4 bases, and 4 bases lay between the germline ends. Per germline, CDR1 SEHNR and CDR2 FQNEAQ (reference sequence). CDR3 amino acids: CASSLRADTQYF. CDR3 coding DNA: TGTGCCAGCAGCTTACGTGCAGATACGCAGTATTTT.

V usage is TRBV19 and J usage is TRBJ1-1; TRBD1 agrees at 10 bases. Germline V gene data show CDR1 as LNHDA and CDR2 as SQIVND (reference sequence). This CDR3 region has 17 residues. The V gene end was trimmed by 7 bases and the J gene end by 1 base; junction bases not matched to a gene: 12. The CDR3 sequence: CASKRTGGMSGNTEAFF. CDR3 nucleotides: TGTGCCAGTAAAAGGACAGGGGGTATGAGCGGGAACACTGAAGCTTTCTTT.

This clone was observed a few times. The chain has TRBV28 and TRBJ1-1; no clear D. CDR1 and CDR2 from the germline V gene are MDHEN and SYDVKM. CDR3 length equals 15 residues. V was cut by 8 bases and J by 1 base, with 17 bases left in between. In DNA form, the CDR3 reads TGTGCCAGCGGCGCCGGGGATATGGGGAACACTGAAGCTTTCTTT. Its translation is CASGAGDMGNTEAFF.